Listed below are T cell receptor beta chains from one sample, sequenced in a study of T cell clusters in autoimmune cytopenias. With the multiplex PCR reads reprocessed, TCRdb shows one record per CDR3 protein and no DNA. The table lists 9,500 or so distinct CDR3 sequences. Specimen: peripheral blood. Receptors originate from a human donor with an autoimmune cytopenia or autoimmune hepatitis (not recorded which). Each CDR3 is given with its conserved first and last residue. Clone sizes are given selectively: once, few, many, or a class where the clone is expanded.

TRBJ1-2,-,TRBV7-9,CASTRMGGAYGYTF
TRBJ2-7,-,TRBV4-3,CASSPNGAGSEQYF
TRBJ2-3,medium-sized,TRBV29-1,CSTGQGFTDTQYF
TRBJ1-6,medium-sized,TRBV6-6,CASGRRGGNSPLHF
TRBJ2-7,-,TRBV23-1,CASSPRPTGSYEQYF
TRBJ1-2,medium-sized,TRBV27,CASRLGHGNYGYTF
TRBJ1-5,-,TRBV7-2,CASSTTGVYQPQHF
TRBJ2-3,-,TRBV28,CASSQELAGALGDTQYF
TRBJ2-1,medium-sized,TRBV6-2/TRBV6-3,CASGPNPGRQFF
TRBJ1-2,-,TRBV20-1,CSARRTALSYGYTF
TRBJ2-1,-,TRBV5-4,CASSPLSGGSNEQFF
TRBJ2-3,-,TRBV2,CASSGTGTTDTQYF
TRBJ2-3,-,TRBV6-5,CASSRTGGSGDTQYF
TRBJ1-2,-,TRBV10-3,CAISPERDYGYTF
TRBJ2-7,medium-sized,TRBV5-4,CASSWTGIGEQYF
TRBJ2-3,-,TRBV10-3,CATRLGGQSDTQYF
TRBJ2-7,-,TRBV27,CASSPQGHYEQYF
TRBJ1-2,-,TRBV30,CAWRGIDRGYGYTF
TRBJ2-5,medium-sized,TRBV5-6,CASSSRETQYF
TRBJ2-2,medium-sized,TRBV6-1,CASRRQGNTGELFF
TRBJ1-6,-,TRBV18,CASSPQWDNSPLHF
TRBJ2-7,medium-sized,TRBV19,CASSIGVGEQYF
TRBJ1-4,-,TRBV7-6,CASSYGLPTNEKLFF
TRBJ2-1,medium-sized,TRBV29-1,CSAVAGVSYNEQFF
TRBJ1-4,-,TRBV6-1,CASSEFRTIREKLFF
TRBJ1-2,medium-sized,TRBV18,CASSPRTEDYGYTF
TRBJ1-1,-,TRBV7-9,CASSLAEAATEAFF
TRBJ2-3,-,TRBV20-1,CSASRQEVSTDTQYF
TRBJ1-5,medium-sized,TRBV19,CASSRTVRQPQHF
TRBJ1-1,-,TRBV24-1,CATSDQTGVAFF
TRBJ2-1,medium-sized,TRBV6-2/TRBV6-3,CASLSGYNEQFF
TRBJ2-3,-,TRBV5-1,CASSQGRVTDTQYF
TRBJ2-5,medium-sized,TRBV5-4,CASSARTDLSQETQYF